The T cell receptor (beta chain) under discussion was sequenced for a study of spatial heterogeneity in lung cancer. The CDR3 is 13 residues long. Germline assignment: CDR1 SQVTM and CDR2 ANQGSEA. The germline V and J ends were trimmed by 5 bases and 6 bases, with 14 bases remaining between them. MiXCR, applied by TCRdb to the 5' RACE reads, yields one record per CDR3 protein. The sample shows 95,000 to 120,000 distinct CDR3 sequences, 10% to 12% of them seen only once. Time point defined: blood at routine non-recurrence follow-up after resection. The source material was PBMCs, sampled at follow-up. V is TRBV29-1 and J is TRBJ2-1; D gene ambiguous. The sequence derives from a female donor with early-stage non-small cell lung cancer. CDR3 in amino acids: CSVMRSPFNEQFF. CDR3 bases: TGCAGCGTTATGAGGAGCCCCTTCAATGAGCAGTTCTTC.